Shown below are 28 T cell receptor beta chains from a single sample sequenced in a study of chronic HIV infection and antiretroviral therapy. TCRdb fed the 5' RACE reads into MiXCR, producing one record per CDR3 protein. In the table there are some 43,000 distinct CDR3 sequences, about a fifth of which are singletons. Sample: peripheral blood. The receptors derive from an adult who had HIV and had not received antiretroviral therapy, or was an uninfected healthy control (not recorded which).

The chain joins TRBV20-1 to TRBJ2-1; 8 bases align to TRBD1. Germline values: CDR1 DFQATT, CDR2 SNEGSKA (reference sequence). V lost 7 bases, J lost 5 bases, and 4 bases stayed unmatched. The CDR3 length is 12 residues. This CDR3 is CSVRGRHNEQFF. CDR3 nucleotides: TGCAGTGTCAGGGGGCGCCACAATGAGCAGTTCTTC.

Here the CDR3 reads CASSQVDSYNEQFF. DNA for the CDR3: TGTGCCAGCAGCCAAGTCGACAGTTACAATGAGCAGTTCTTC. The J gene is TRBJ2-1, the V gene TRBV14; possible D gene TRBD1, 5 bases. Germline V CDR1 and CDR2: SGHDN, FVKESK. Trimming removed 1 base at V and 4 bases at J, with 8 bases between. CDR3 length: 14 residues.

The gene calls are TRBV27 and TRBJ2-5; 8 positions agree with TRBD2. Germline CDR1 reads MNHEY; CDR2 reads SMNVEV (reference sequence). Unmatched junction bases numbered 23, after V lost 5 bases and J lost 0 bases. The CDR3 extends over 21 amino acids. The CDR3 loop reads CASSAYPPGATSGWYQETQYF. The DNA of the CDR3 is TGTGCCAGCAGTGCATATCCCCCGGGCGCCACTAGCGGTTGGTACCAAGAGACCCAGTACTTC.

The chain combines TRBV11-2 with TRBJ2-3; D possibly corresponds to TRBD2 (5 bases). The CDR3 has 14 residues. Germline assignment: CDR1 SGHAT and CDR2 FQNNGV. The ends were cut back, 3 bases at V and 5 bases at J, with 12 bases in the middle. This CDR3 is CASSFSRAGDTQYF. The CDR3 nucleotides are TGTGCCAGCAGCTTTAGTAGGGCGGGAGATACGCAGTATTTT. Complete variable domain (other parts from reference TRBV11-2 and TRBJ2-3): EAGVAQSPRYKIIEKRQSVAFWCNPISGHATLYWYQQILGQGPKLLIQFQNNGVVDDSQLPKDRFSAERLKGVDSTLKIQPAKLEDSAVYLCASSFSRAGDTQYFGPGTRLTVL.

This clonotype was detected only a few times. The chain combines TRBV5-4 with TRBJ2-3; tentative D call: TRBD1 (5 bases). V dropped 3 bases and J dropped 4 bases, with 21 bases sitting between them. CDR3 length: 17 amino acids. In germline, CDR1 is SGHNT, CDR2 YYREEE (reference sequence). DNA for the CDR3: TGTGCCAGCAGCTCCCTTGGACGAGGAAAACAGGCAGATACGCAGTATTTT. It specifies CASSSLGRGKQADTQYF.

The rearrangement uses TRBV28 and TRBJ1-4; D is perhaps TRBD1 (6 bases). With 4 bases removed from V and 8 bases from J, the gap between germline ends came to 20 bases. This CDR3 spans 16 amino acids. Looked up from germline, CDR1 is MDHEN and CDR2 is SYDVKM. As DNA, the CDR3 is TGTGCCAGCAGTTCCCAACTAACAGGGTCCAGGGAAAAACTGTTTTTT. Translated, it gives CASSSQLTGSREKLFF.

The table lists this clonotype with a few counts. This chain links TRBV6-2 or TRBV6-3 with TRBJ2-1; D is possibly TRBD2 (7 bases). This CDR3 contains 11 residues. V was clipped by 2 bases and J by 13 bases, with 9 bases between them. CDR1 MNHEY and CDR2 SVGEGT come from the germline V gene. CDR3 DNA sequence: TGTGCCAGCAGTTACGGGGGGGGCCAGTTCTTC. It encodes CASSYGGGQFF.

This clonotype has just a few counts. V and J are TRBV4-1 and TRBJ2-1, with TRBD1 matching 9 bases. CDR1 and CDR2 from the germline V gene are MGHRA and YSYEKL. The V and J ends lost 4 bases and 9 bases, in that order; junction bases with no gene match: 4. CDR3 length: 13 residues. CDR3 bases: TGCGCCAGCAGCCTGGGACAGGGCGGTGAGCAGTTCTTC. The encoded protein is CASSLGQGGEQFF.

This clonotype was counted only a few times. This chain uses TRBV20-1 with TRBJ1-5, with a weak D call TRBD1 (5 bases). CDR1 is DFQATT, CDR2 SNEGSKA, per germline (reference sequence). The CDR3 extends over 14 amino acids. V lost 0 bases to trimming and J lost 4 bases, with 10 bases between them. CDR3 nucleotides: TGCAGTGCTAGAGACCCGGGGGGAAATCAGCCCCAGCATTTT. Its protein is CSARDPGGNQPQHF.

V usage is TRBV6-5 and J usage is TRBJ1-6; 7 positions match TRBD1. CDR1 is MNHEY, CDR2 SVGAGI, per germline. The trim removed 6 bases at V and 5 bases at J, leaving 7 bases unmatched. CDR3 length: 15 residues. The CDR3 bases are TGTGCCAGCAGGAGACAGGGAAACCATAATTCACCCCTCCACTTT. Protein product: CASRRQGNHNSPLHF.

This clonotype was seen a handful of times. The chain has TRBV12-5 and TRBJ1-5; TRBD1 might be the D (6 bases). Germline V gene lookup returns CDR1 LGHNT and CDR2 FRNRAP. This CDR3 is built from 13 residues. V shed 8 bases and J shed 1 base, with 9 bases lying between them. The CDR3 here is CASRGGSNQPQHF. The CDR3 region has the DNA TGTGCTAGTAGGGGGGGGAGCAATCAGCCCCAGCATTTT. Using reference TRBV12-5 and TRBJ1-5 for the parts outside the CDR3, the full variable domain is DARVTQTPRHKVTEMGQEVTMRCQPILGHNTVFWYRQTMMQGLELLAYFRNRAPLDDSGMPKDRFSAEMPDATLATLKIQPSEPRDSAVYFCASRGGSNQPQHFGDGTRLSIL.

The genes are TRBV3-1 and TRBJ1-5; 10 bases match TRBD1. J gave up 5 bases and V 0 bases, and 7 bases lay outside the gene matches. Germline values: CDR1 LGHDT, CDR2 YNNKEL (reference sequence). The length of the CDR3 is 17 residues. The chain's CDR3 is CASSQDLTGGPDQPQHF. The CDR3 DNA reads as TGTGCCAGCAGCCAAGATCTGACAGGGGGCCCGGATCAGCCCCAGCATTTT.

This chain joins TRBV28 and TRBJ1-6; 9 bases are a match to TRBD1. The germline gives CDR1 MDHEN, CDR2 SYDVKM. The ends lost 6 bases at V and 6 bases at J; junction bases unmatched: 6. The CDR3 contains 15 residues. CDR3 bases: TGTGCCAGCAGACCACCGGGACAGGGTAATTCACCCCTCCACTTT. It translates to CASRPPGQGNSPLHF.

J is TRBJ2-1 and V is TRBV3-1; the D is unclear. The germline gives CDR1 LGHDT, CDR2 YNNKEL (reference sequence). This CDR3 has 16 amino acids. V lost 2 bases and J 5 bases, leaving 16 bases between the germline ends. The CDR3 nucleotides read TGTGCCAGCAGCCAATACCAACAAACAACCGACAATGAGCAGTTCTTC. Its protein product is CASSQYQQTTDNEQFF.

The rearrangement uses TRBV3-1 and TRBJ2-3; D is possibly TRBD1 or TRBD2 (5 bases each). The CDR3 sequence is 15 residues long. Germline V CDR1 and CDR2: LGHDT, YNNKEL (reference sequence). The germline V and J ends were trimmed by 1 base and 0 bases, with 8 bases remaining between them. The CDR3 protein is CASSQAGPSTDTQYF. CDR3 sequence (DNA): TGTGCCAGCAGCCAAGCGGGACCAAGCACAGATACGCAGTATTTT.

The V gene is TRBV28, the J gene TRBJ2-7; D might be TRBD1 (6 bases). Looked up from germline, CDR1 is MDHEN and CDR2 is SYDVKM. The CDR3 runs to 14 residues. V was shortened by 5 bases and J by 3 bases, with 14 bases between the two germline ends. In DNA form, the CDR3 reads TGTGCCAGCAGTCCATCGGGACACATCTACGAGCAGTACTTC. This encodes CASSPSGHIYEQYF.

The V call is TRBV4-1, the J call TRBJ2-7, with 9 bases that match TRBD2. J was trimmed by 2 bases and V by 5 bases; bases with no gene match: 7. CDR3 size: 15 residues. The germline gives CDR1 MGHRA, CDR2 YSYEKL. The CDR3 reads CASSLFLAGTYEQYF. In DNA, the CDR3 is TGCGCCAGCAGCTTGTTCCTAGCGGGAACCTACGAGCAGTACTTC.

This clonotype turned up a few times. The V and J genes are TRBV10-3 and TRBJ1-2, with a weak D call TRBD1 (6 bases). The CDR3 spans 14 residues. Deletions cut 10 bases from V and 6 bases from J, with 21 bases between. The germline gives CDR1 ENHRY, CDR2 SYGVKD. In DNA form, the CDR3 reads TGTGCCACCCGCTCCTCACAGGGCTCTCATGGCTACACCTTC. Translated, it gives CATRSSQGSHGYTF.

The chain uses TRBV10-2 and TRBJ1-3, with a tentative D call TRBD1 (6 bases). This CDR3 spans 14 amino acids. Trimming took off 8 bases at V and 0 bases at J, with 11 bases between the two ends. Germline V gives CDR1 WSHSY, CDR2 SAAADI. The CDR3 here is CASRGRGSGNTIYF. The CDR3 bases are TGCGCCAGCCGTGGCAGGGGCTCTGGAAACACCATATATTTT.

This clonotype was recorded a few times. The rearrangement links TRBV20-1 to TRBJ1-1; D is possibly TRBD1 (5 bases). The V gene lost 0 bases and the J gene lost 3 bases, with 8 bases spanning the gap. Germline V gene lookup returns CDR1 DFQATT and CDR2 SNEGSKA (reference sequence). CDR3 size: 13 residues. CDR3 sequence (DNA): TGCAGTGCTAGAGAATCAGGGTACACTGAAGCTTTCTTT. This gives the protein CSARESGYTEAFF.

The table lists this clonotype with a few counts. The chain has TRBV6-2 or TRBV6-3 and TRBJ1-6; D is undetermined. Trimming shortened V by 0 bases and J by 7 bases, and 13 bases separated the two germline ends. The CDR3 is 16 residues long. In germline, CDR1 is MNHEY, CDR2 SVGEGT. The CDR3 region is CASSYSTFGPNSPLHF. Here the CDR3 DNA reads TGTGCCAGCAGTTACTCGACGTTTGGTCCGAATTCACCCCTCCACTTT.

This clonotype was counted a few times. The chain employs TRBV2 and TRBJ1-2; a possible D gene is TRBD1 (5 bases). Looked up from germline, CDR1 is SNHLY and CDR2 is FYNNEI. The V end lost 6 bases, the J end lost 8 bases, and 10 bases lay between the germline ends. The length of the CDR3 is 11 residues. The CDR3 nucleotides read TGTGCCAGCAGAGCCGGGGCGGGCTACACCTTC. Translated: CASRAGAGYTF.

This clonotype was recorded a few times. CDR3 bases: TGTGCCAGCAGTTTAGTGACTAGCGGGGTCTACAATGAGCAGTTCTTC. The encoded protein is CASSLVTSGVYNEQFF. The rearrangement links TRBV12-3 or TRBV12-4 to TRBJ2-1; TRBD2 aligns across 11 bases. This CDR3 region has 16 residues. With 1 base clipped from V and 3 bases from J, the junction kept 2 bases outside the gene matches.

This clonotype was counted between two and nine times. The chain carries TRBV29-1 and TRBJ2-5; D is unresolved. Trimming left V 7 bases short and J 3 bases short, with 18 bases between. Germline-derived CDR1 and CDR2 are SQVTM and ANQGSEA. CDR3 length equals 14 residues. CDR3 amino acids: CSARGRMLKETQYF. The CDR3 DNA follows: TGCAGCGCCCGAGGACGGATGCTGAAAGAGACCCAGTACTTC.

The chain carries TRBV2 and TRBJ2-5; D is ambiguous. The CDR3 covers 13 residues. From germline, CDR1 is SNHLY and CDR2 FYNNEI. V was pared by 3 bases and J by 2 bases, with 7 bases between. The CDR3 spells CASSDGQQETQYF. In DNA form, the CDR3 reads TGTGCCAGCAGTGATGGGCAGCAAGAGACCCAGTACTTC. The full variable domain, with the rest looked up from reference TRBV2 and TRBJ2-5, is EPEVTQTPSHQVTQMGQEVILRCVPISNHLYFYWYRQILGQKVEFLVSFYNNEISEKSEIFDDQFSVERPDGSNFTLKIRSTKLEDSAMYFCASSDGQQETQYFGPGTRLLVL.

V is TRBV29-1 and J is TRBJ2-7, with 7 bases lining up with TRBD1. The CDR3 sequence is 12 residues long. The germline V gene encodes CDR1 SQVTM and CDR2 ANQGSEA. V was pared by 6 bases and J by 3 bases, with 5 bases of the junction left unmatched. CDR3 protein: CSVAAGGYEQYF. DNA for the CDR3: TGCAGCGTGGCGGCAGGGGGCTACGAGCAGTACTTC.

This clonotype appeared a few times. The V and J genes are TRBV7-9 and TRBJ2-7; possibly TRBD1 or TRBD2 for D (5 bases each). CDR3 length equals 16 residues. V lost 1 base, J lost 4 bases, and 17 bases lay in between. The germline V gene has CDR1 SEHNR and CDR2 FQNEAQ (reference sequence). The CDR3 DNA is TGTGCCAGCAGCTTAGGATACGGTCAGGGCGGGTACGAGCAGTACTTC. Amino acids: CASSLGYGQGGYEQYF.

This clonotype was counted a few times. The V gene is TRBV2, the J gene TRBJ2-5; 13 bases match TRBD2. This CDR3 spans 14 amino acids. J was trimmed by 4 bases and V by 7 bases; bases with no gene match: 3. Looked up from germline, CDR1 is SNHLY and CDR2 is FYNNEI. This chain's CDR3 is CASMRTSGRETQYF. The CDR3 DNA sequence: TGTGCCAGCATGAGGACTAGCGGGAGAGAGACCCAGTACTTC.